A single sample gave rise to the 10 T cell receptor beta chains below, sequenced in a study of cytomegalovirus exposure and HLA in healthy donors. With 60 Vbeta and 13 Jbeta primers, the PCR was carried out. Produced via immunoSEQ multiplex PCR; TCRdb's table is partial and in-frame only. There are 150,000 to 200,000 clones in the sample; 75% to 80% occur only once, and 4.5% to 7.5% lies in the top ten. Sequenced material: PBMCs. These receptors were collected from a woman aged 25 to 45 in good health and CMV-seropositive.

The rearrangement links TRBV2 to TRBJ2-7; D remains ambiguous. Germline CDR1 reads SNHLY; CDR2 reads FYNNEI. This CDR3 has 11 residues. V lost 7 bases and J lost 5, with 9 bases in between. CDR3 residues: CASMRINEQYF. The CDR3 bases are TGTGCCAGCATGAGGATCAACGAGCAGTACTTC.

The chain couples TRBV5-1 to TRBJ1-2; 7 nucleotides agree with TRBD1. This CDR3 region has 16 residues. Germline V CDR1 and CDR2: SGHRS, YFSETQ. The ends lost 1 base at V and 6 bases at J; junction bases unmatched: 12. Here the CDR3 reads CASSLIVRGGGDGYTF. CDR3 sequence (DNA): TGCGCCAGCAGCTTGATAGTTCGTGGAGGGGGCGATGGCTACACCTTC.

V is TRBV10-2 and J is TRBJ2-1; 8 bases are shared with TRBD2. The CDR3 is 13 amino acids. Germline trimming cut 6 bases from V and 13 bases from J; bases unmatched to any gene: 11. Per the germline V gene, CDR1 is WSHSY and CDR2 is SAAADI. CDR3 sequence: CASSGTQAGAQFF. CDR3 in DNA: TGCGCCAGCAGCGGTACGCAAGCGGGGGCTCAGTTCTTC.

This clone was seen a single time. The chain links TRBV2 to TRBJ1-2; weak D call: TRBD1 (5 bases). The CDR3 runs to 13 residues. With 5 bases removed from V and 4 bases from J, the gap between germline ends came to 11 bases. Germline CDR1 SNHLY, CDR2 FYNNEI. The CDR3 loop reads CASSQGDVYGYTF. CDR3 nucleotides: TGTGCCAGCAGTCAGGGCGACGTCTATGGCTACACCTTC.

V gene TRBV7-6 combines with J gene TRBJ2-5; no clear D. Trimming took off 2 bases at V and 2 bases at J, with 9 bases between the two ends. There are 14 residues in the CDR3. The germline gives CDR1 SGHVS, CDR2 FNYEAQ. The CDR3 sequence: CASSLLIEQETQYF. CDR3 nucleotide sequence: TGTGCCAGCAGCTTATTAATTGAGCAAGAGACCCAGTACTTC.

The rearrangement joins TRBV7-8 to TRBJ1-2; TRBD1 matches at 7 bases. With 6 bases clipped from V and 8 bases from J, the junction kept 12 bases outside the gene matches. This CDR3 is built from 14 residues. The V gene's germline CDR1 is SGHVS and CDR2 FQNEAQ. CDR3 amino acids: CASRYTTGLGGYTF. The DNA of the CDR3 is TGTGCCAGCAGATATACGACAGGGCTGGGGGGCTACACCTTC.

The chain uses TRBV7-9 and TRBJ2-1; the match to TRBD2 covers 14 bases. Germline V CDR1 and CDR2: SEHNR, FQNEAQ (reference sequence). This CDR3 is built from 16 residues. The V and J ends lost 7 bases and 7 bases, in that order; junction bases with no gene match: 9. CDR3 nucleotide sequence: TGTGCCAGCACCCTAGACGGGACTAGCGGGAGAAATGAGCAGTTCTTC. Translating it yields CASTLDGTSGRNEQFF. The complete variable domain, with remaining parts taken from reference TRBV7-9 and TRBJ2-1, reads DTGVSQNPRHKITKRGQNVTFRCDPISEHNRLYWYRQTLGQGPEFLTYFQNEAQLEKSRLLSDRFSAERPKGSFSTLEIQRTEQGDSAMYLCASTLDGTSGRNEQFFGPGTRLTVL.

A few counts support this clone. The chain uses TRBV5-6 and TRBJ2-3; 8 nucleotides align to TRBD1. CDR3 length equals 15 residues. CDR1 and CDR2 (germline): SGHDT, YYEEEE. V gave up 4 bases and J gave up 5 bases; unmatched junction bases: 9. CDR3 DNA: TGTGCCAGCAGCCCAAGACAGGGGCGCGGAGATACGCAGTATTTT. Amino acids: CASSPRQGRGDTQYF.

This clone was counted once. This sequence joins TRBV4-3 and TRBJ2-5, with 7 bases lining up with TRBD1. V trimming: 1 base; J trimming: 2 bases; junction bases outside the gene matches: 4. The CDR3 consists of 15 residues. Germline loops: CDR1 LGHNA, CDR2 YSLEER. CDR3 loop: CASSQARTGQETQYF. The CDR3 DNA is TGCGCCAGCAGCCAAGCCCGGACAGGACAAGAGACCCAGTACTTC.

The chain joins TRBV27 to TRBJ2-1, with a tentative D call TRBD2 (5 bases). Trimming took 0 bases from V and 7 from J, leaving 7 bases between them. CDR3 length equals 13 residues. CDR1 and CDR2 from the germline V gene are MNHEY and SMNVEV (reference sequence). The CDR3 protein is CASSLSTGNEQFF. The CDR3 region has the DNA TGTGCCAGCAGTTTATCAACGGGGAATGAGCAGTTCTTC.